This T cell receptor beta chain was obtained from a study of shared clonotypes between healthy human individuals (dated by TCRdb to about 2020). Looking at the study overall: Three men and two women, aged 18 to 49 years, made up the cohort. For each donor, CD4 naive and CD4 memory were each run on three plates, CD8 naive on two plates, and CD8 memory on one plate. To estimate repertoire size and how much clonotypes are shared between individuals, the study performed deep sequencing of blood TCR repertoires from roughly five healthy adults. To increase sequencing depth and limit assay-specific biases, TCR repertoire library preparation and sequencing were carried out by different laboratories using diverse techniques. Per donor, leukapheresis produced somewhere between about 0.9 and 9.5 billion PBMCs. Here is what the overall study found, with its caveats: Rarefaction of sorted-subset datasets indicated incomplete sequencing despite the large sequencing depth. Because the study included only a small number of donors, the genetic and exposure-history diversity represented was limited. Estimated clonotype richness was generally larger for naive than for memory subsets. Compared with non-shared clonotypes, clonotypes shared by all four sorted-subset donors had higher generation probabilities. When a few donors were compared, the shared fraction of clonotypes was about 5.5% for naive CD4, approximately 3.3% for naive CD8, 2% to 2.5% for memory CD4, and 0.3% to 0.5% for memory CD8. Sampling was restricted to blood, and TCR repertoires in tissue are likely to differ from TCR repertoires in blood. Pairwise subsampling indicated that sequencing depth was expected to affect the degree of clonotype sharing among donors.

TCR CDR3 regions were amplified from genomic DNA by multiplex PCR using the deep immunoSEQ assay. Genomic DNA extracted from each cell subset was distributed evenly over all wells of several immunoSEQ 96-well plates, and each plate served as one replicate. For sorted subsets, about 200 ng genomic DNA, equal to 30,000 to 35,000 T cell genomes, was loaded into each replicate PCR. Purified libraries were quantified with a Qubit 3.0 fluorometer, sized on a Bioanalyzer 2100, and re-quantified with the KAPA Library Quantification kit. Each immunoSEQ 96-well plate was sequenced on its own single-read 150-cycle Illumina NextSeq 550 flow cell. The study's processing was this. The immunoSEQ output contained only junctional sequences without quality scores, so filtering could not match that applied to full-length reads. To assign V/J genes and CDR3, sequences were annotated against IMGT germline references using PyIR, a Python wrapper for IgBLAST v1.9. Any read was removed if the V/J assignment was weak (E-value above 1e-6), the CDR3 was missing, or the read contained stop codons, out-of-frame junctions, or ambiguous translated residues. A V3J clonotype was defined by an identical inferred V gene, J gene, and CDR3 amino acid sequence. The percentage overlap between two repertoires was calculated by dividing the number of shared unique clonotypes by the size of the smaller repertoire. Three approaches were used to assess repertoire richness: RTK rarefaction, the Chao1 estimator, and Recon v2.1 estimates of unobserved clonotypes. For all TCRbeta clonotypes obtained by the gDNA method from a few donors, generation probabilities were computed with OLGA. In its TCRdb copy, this immuneACCESS table keeps in-frame sequences only and misses some clones. Where compared with another copy, unresolved V genes explain less than half of these, and the others have no known cause. The V and J calls and clone size are taken from that table; D and trimming were inferred from the DNA. This sample gives about 2 million clones in total; approximately 95% of them show up just once. The ten largest clones add up to 0.1% to 0.15% of the sample.

The germline V gene provides CDR1 ENHRY and CDR2 SYGVKD. V is cut by 0 bases and J by 5 bases, and the space between the germline ends is 5 bases. Including the terminal cysteine and phenylalanine, the CDR3 comprises 13 residues. Only the CDR3 DNA is retained, 39 bases long and in frame from the first base. On this clone itself: The antigen this receptor binds is unknown. There are no base qualities to consult, and no much larger clone falls within one base. This sample includes further DNA sequences coding for the same CDR3.

The donors were healthy, HIV-negative adults who had no recently reported acute infections or vaccinations. All donors were Caucasian adults living in Nashville, Tennessee, USA. CD4+ T cells were enriched by magnetic negative selection, after which naive cells were positively selected on CD45RA and the negative fraction was taken as the memory subset. Blood was collected by leukapheresis, and PBMCs were isolated by Ficoll-Histopaque density gradient centrifugation and then cryopreserved in liquid nitrogen vapor phase. Purity and quantity of every magnetically sorted T cell population were checked by analytical flow cytometry. Each sorted fraction had its genomic DNA isolated and then quantified by UV absorbance on a Nanodrop 2000c.

The source material was naive CD4+ T cells sorted from blood. The cell subset or site label, as the study defines it: CD45RA+ positively selected. This clonotype originated in a man aged 18 to 35 in good health. The sequence links TRBV10-3 to TRBJ1-5; the D gene is not confidently resolved. The CDR3 reads as follows: CAISESPDQPQHF. Here is the DNA: TGTGCCATCAGTGAGTCCCCAGATCAGCCCCAGCATTTT.